These 8 T cell receptor beta chains came from one sample sequenced in a study of cytomegalovirus exposure and HLA in healthy donors (TCRdb year 2017). The library was generated by the immunoSEQ multiplex PCR assay. For the multiplex PCR, a mixture combining 60 forward primers for TCR Vbeta segments and 13 reverse primers for TCR Jbeta segments was used. TCRdb took this table from immuneACCESS and kept in-frame rearrangements with V and J called. Such tables lack part of the clones; where checked against another copy, unresolved V genes explain under half of the gap, and the rest is unexplained. The sample records over 110,000 clones, 80% of which are singletons. The ten largest clones capture less than 1.5% of the sample. Sequencing used PBMCs. These receptors were collected from a male donor in good health and CMV-seropositive.

CDR3 protein: CASTNLGTGPHEQYF. The CDR3 region has the DNA TGTGCCAGCACCAACCTCGGGACAGGGCCCCACGAGCAGTACTTC. The chain joins TRBV28 to TRBJ2-7, with 9 nucleotides matching TRBD1. V lost 7 bases, J lost 5 bases, and 12 bases stayed unmatched. The germline V gene has CDR1 MDHEN and CDR2 SYDVKM. This CDR3 comprises 15 residues.

The CDR3 DNA sequence: TGCAGTGCTCGGGGGTACGAGCAGTACTTC. It yields the protein CSARGYEQYF. The V call is TRBV20-1, the J call TRBJ2-7, with a possible D match to TRBD2 (6 bases). The V end lost 5 bases, the J end lost 4 bases, and 6 bases lay between the germline ends. Germline V gene lookup returns CDR1 DFQATT and CDR2 SNEGSKA (reference sequence). The CDR3 runs to 10 residues.

This rearrangement joins TRBV27 to TRBJ2-7; 8 nucleotides line up with TRBD2. The trim removed 6 bases at V and 3 bases at J, leaving 10 bases unmatched. This CDR3 contains 15 residues. CDR1 MNHEY and CDR2 SMNVEV come from the germline V gene (reference sequence). CDR3 nucleotides: TGTGCCAGCAGGCCCAATATCGGGGGGGGCTACGAGCAGTACTTC. Protein sequence: CASRPNIGGGYEQYF.

About this clone itself: Other DNA sequences of this sample code for an identical CDR3. This sequence joins TRBV7-9 and TRBJ2-7; D gene ambiguous. This CDR3 has 13 amino acids. The germline V gene has CDR1 SEHNR and CDR2 FQNEAQ (reference sequence). Trimming left V 2 bases short and J 0 bases short, with 5 bases between. DNA of the CDR3: TGTGCCAGCAGCTTAACTGCCTCCTACGAGCAGTACTTC. Translating it yields CASSLTASYEQYF. Together with reference TRBV7-9 and TRBJ2-7, the CDR3 gives the full variable domain: DTGVSQNPRHKITKRGQNVTFRCDPISEHNRLYWYRQTLGQGPEFLTYFQNEAQLEKSRLLSDRFSAERPKGSFSTLEIQRTEQGDSAMYLCASSLTASYEQYFGPGTRLTVT.

The V gene is TRBV10-2, the J gene TRBJ2-1, with D perhaps matching TRBD1 (6 bases). The CDR3 covers 17 residues. The germline V and J ends were trimmed by 4 bases and 6 bases, with 22 bases remaining between them. The germline CDR1 and CDR2 sequences are WSHSY and SAAADI. The CDR3 reads CASSVSRGVSLRNEQFF. In DNA form, the CDR3 reads TGCGCCAGCAGTGTAAGCAGGGGAGTCTCTCTACGCAATGAGCAGTTCTTC.

J is TRBJ1-4 and V is TRBV29-1, with a tentative D call TRBD1 (6 bases). This CDR3 region has 14 residues. V was cut by 2 bases and J by 3 bases, with 10 bases left in between. Germline CDR1 is SQVTM and CDR2 is ANQGSEA. In DNA form, the CDR3 reads TGCAGCGTTGAAAACAGGGAGTCTAATGAAAAACTGTTTTTT. Amino acids: CSVENRESNEKLFF.

This clone came up once. The chain links TRBV27 to TRBJ2-1; TRBD2 matches 10 bases. This CDR3 is built from 14 residues. Germline V gene data show CDR1 as MNHEY and CDR2 as SMNVEV (reference sequence). V trimming: 7 bases; J trimming: 4 bases; junction bases outside the gene matches: 4. CDR3 residues: CASKSGGEYNEQFF. CDR3 DNA: TGTGCCAGCAAGAGCGGGGGGGAATACAATGAGCAGTTCTTC.

The V call is TRBV15, the J call TRBJ2-1, with TRBD2 matching over 16 bases. Trimming took 5 bases from V and 11 from J; bases not matched to a gene: 9. The CDR3 spans 16 residues. CDR1 and CDR2 from the germline V gene are LNHNV and YYDKDF (reference sequence). CDR3: CATSGPGLAGGFKQFF. The CDR3 DNA is TGTGCCACCAGCGGACCGGGACTAGCGGGAGGGTTTAAGCAGTTCTTC.